Presented here are 26 T cell receptor beta chains from one specimen sequenced in a study of technical replicates of blood from four donors. The table came from immunoSEQ multiplex PCR; TCRdb's copy has only in-frame clones and leaves some out. The sample consists of about 79,000 clones, approximately 94% of them appearing once. Sequencing was performed on T cells isolated from PBMCs. These receptors came from a human donor in good health.

J is TRBJ2-3 and V is TRBV5-8; D is unresolved. V lost 4 bases and J lost 5, with 8 bases in between. The CDR3 loop spans 12 amino acids. Germline values: CDR1 SGHTS, CDR2 YDEGEE. The CDR3 loop reads CASSPGIDTQYF. CDR3 bases: TGTGCCAGCAGCCCCGGTATAGATACGCAGTATTTT.

This sequence joins TRBV19 and TRBJ2-7; 8 nucleotides agree with TRBD1. Germline V CDR1 and CDR2: LNHDA, SQIVND (reference sequence). The CDR3 is 17 amino acids. The junction had 12 bases not matched to a gene; V was cut back by 3 bases and J by 2 bases. The CDR3 bases are TGTGCCAGTAGTATCTCCCATATAGGACAGGGAACCTACGAGCAGTACTTC. Its translation: CASSISHIGQGTYEQYF. Variable domain in full (rest from reference TRBV19 and TRBJ2-7): DGGITQSPKYLFRKEGQNVTLSCEQNLNHDAMYWYRQDPGQGLRLIYYSQIVNDFQKGDIAEGYSVSREKKESFPLTVTSAQKNPTAFYLCASSISHIGQGTYEQYFGPGTRLTVT.

This chain connects TRBV6-5 to TRBJ1-1; tentatively, D is TRBD1 (5 bases). Germline-derived CDR1 and CDR2 are MNHEY and SVGAGI. The length of the CDR3 is 11 residues. Trimming took 4 bases from V and 8 from J, leaving 8 bases between them. The DNA of the CDR3 is TGTGCCAGCAGTTCAGGACACGAAGCTTTCTTT. Protein: CASSSGHEAFF.

The chain recombines TRBV28 with TRBJ1-2; 9 bases map to TRBD1. CDR3 length: 14 residues. After removal of 4 bases from V and 8 bases from J, the junction contained 8 bases not matched to a gene. CDR1 and CDR2 from the germline V gene are MDHEN and SYDVKM. The CDR3 nucleotides read TGTGCCAGCAGTTCATCGGACAGGGGTGTAGGCTACACCTTC. As protein: CASSSSDRGVGYTF.

As for this clone: At the DNA level, this CDR3 is encoded by other sequences in the same sample as well. The V and J genes are TRBV6-1 and TRBJ2-7; D remains unclear. Germline CDR1 MNHNS, CDR2 SASEGT. This CDR3 has 12 amino acids. V shed 2 bases and J shed 4 bases, with 6 bases lying between them. The CDR3 here is CASSERGYEQYF. DNA for the CDR3: TGTGCCAGCAGTGAACGCGGTTACGAGCAGTACTTC.

This chain connects TRBV11-3 to TRBJ2-1; 7 bases are a match to TRBD2. This CDR3 is built from 17 residues. The germline CDR1 and CDR2 sequences are SGHNT and YENEEA. The ends lost 1 base at V and 4 bases at J; junction bases unmatched: 10. CDR3 DNA: TGTGCCAGCAGCTTAGGAGGATGGGGGGGAGCTTACAATGAGCAGTTCTTC. Translation gives CASSLGGWGGAYNEQFF.

The rearrangement joins TRBV5-4 to TRBJ2-3; 8 bases match TRBD2. CDR3 length: 14 amino acids. After removal of 4 bases from V and 4 bases from J, the junction contained 5 bases not matched to a gene. CDR1 is SGHNT and CDR2 is YYREEE in the germline V gene (reference sequence). The CDR3 here is CASSTPGGADTQYF. For the CDR3, the DNA is TGTGCCAGCAGCACCCCGGGGGGGGCAGATACGCAGTATTTT.

This clone was seen just once. The chain carries TRBV7-9 and TRBJ2-1; 9 positions match TRBD2. Germline lookup yields CDR1 SEHNR and CDR2 FQNEAQ (reference sequence). The CDR3 runs 17 residues. The V and J ends lost 5 bases and 5 bases, in that order; junction bases with no gene match: 13. CDR3 bases: TGTGCCAGCAGCCCCCTTCTTTTAGCGGGGGACCACAATGAGCAGTTCTTC. Protein sequence: CASSPLLLAGDHNEQFF.

The V and J genes are TRBV19 and TRBJ1-1; D is perhaps TRBD1 (6 bases). This CDR3 is built from 14 residues. V lost 3 bases, J lost 1 base, and 9 bases lay in between. Per germline, CDR1 LNHDA and CDR2 SQIVND (reference sequence). CDR3 sequence reads: CASSIGGANTEAFF. CDR3 sequence (DNA): TGTGCCAGTAGTATCGGGGGGGCGAACACTGAAGCTTTCTTT.

The chain has TRBV7-9 and TRBJ2-3; 13 bases fit TRBD2. Germline assignment: CDR1 SEHNR and CDR2 FQNEAQ (reference sequence). The length of the CDR3 is 17 residues. V shed 2 bases and J 3 bases; nucleotides not matched to a gene: 5. In nucleotides, the CDR3 is TGTGCCAGCAGCTTATCAACTAGCGGGGGGGCTACAGATACGCAGTATTTT. Amino acid sequence: CASSLSTSGGATDTQYF. The full variable domain, with the rest looked up from reference TRBV7-9 and TRBJ2-3, is DTGVSQNPRHKITKRGQNVTFRCDPISEHNRLYWYRQTLGQGPEFLTYFQNEAQLEKSRLLSDRFSAERPKGSFSTLEIQRTEQGDSAMYLCASSLSTSGGATDTQYFGPGTRLTVL.

V usage is TRBV7-9 and J usage is TRBJ1-1; the D is unclear. V lost 2 bases to trimming and J lost 5 bases, with 6 bases between them. The CDR3 extends over 12 amino acids. Germline CDR1 SEHNR, CDR2 FQNEAQ (reference sequence). The CDR3 sequence: CASSLWATEAFF. In nucleotides, the CDR3 is TGTGCCAGCAGCTTATGGGCGACTGAAGCTTTCTTT.

This chain's CDR3 is CAWSPAYTEAFF. The CDR3 bases are TGTGCCTGGAGTCCTGCGTACACTGAAGCTTTCTTT. The rearrangement uses TRBV30 and TRBJ1-1; unclear D gene. V was cut by 2 bases and J by 3 bases, with 7 bases left in between. Per the germline V gene, CDR1 is GTSNPN and CDR2 is SVGIG (reference sequence). This CDR3 has 12 amino acids.

The DNA for the CDR3 is TGTGCCAGTAGTGGTAGCGGGGACTCCTACGAGCAGTACTTC. It encodes CASSGSGDSYEQYF. The chain combines TRBV19 with TRBJ2-7, with 8 positions matching TRBD2. After removal of 5 bases from V and 0 bases from J, the junction contained 3 bases not matched to a gene. The CDR3 has 14 amino acids. CDR1 and CDR2 from the germline V gene are LNHDA and SQIVND (reference sequence).

The chain uses TRBV18 and TRBJ1-1; weak D call: TRBD1 (5 bases). Germline V lookup: CDR1 KGHSH, CDR2 LQKENI. The CDR3 runs 13 residues. V was shortened by 5 bases and J by 1 base, with 8 bases between the two germline ends. The CDR3, as DNA: TGTGCCAGCTCAACAGGACAGAACACTGAAGCTTTCTTT. It yields the protein CASSTGQNTEAFF.

This chain links TRBV6-1 with TRBJ1-4, with D perhaps TRBD1 (5 bases). The CDR3 runs to 17 residues. In germline, CDR1 is MNHNS, CDR2 SASEGT. V was cut by 3 bases and J by 5 bases, with 19 bases left in between. The CDR3 sequence: CASSDFVRWRGNEKLFF. The CDR3 bases are TGTGCCAGCAGTGATTTCGTACGATGGAGGGGAAATGAAAAACTGTTTTTT.

The chain joins TRBV5-4 to TRBJ2-5; possibly TRBD2 for D (6 bases). V gave up 0 bases and J gave up 4 bases, with 16 bases separating them. The CDR3 totals 16 residues. CDR1 SGHNT and CDR2 YYREEE come from the germline V gene (reference sequence). The CDR3 here is CASSLGRTGAGETQYF. DNA of the CDR3: TGTGCCAGCAGCTTGGGGAGAACGGGAGCGGGAGAGACCCAGTACTTC.

The CDR3 DNA reads as TGTGCCAGCAGTTCCATTAAGCAGGGGTACGAGCAGTACTTC. Translating gives CASSSIKQGYEQYF. This chain links TRBV28 with TRBJ2-7; TRBD1 might be the D (6 bases). Germline CDR1 MDHEN, CDR2 SYDVKM. The length of the CDR3 is 14 residues. Trimming took 4 bases from V and 4 from J, leaving 14 bases between them.

The chain carries TRBV29-1 and TRBJ1-4; D may be TRBD1 (6 bases). Trimming removed 6 bases at V and 4 bases at J, with 12 bases between. The V gene's germline CDR1 is SQVTM and CDR2 ANQGSEA. The CDR3 consists of 13 residues. The CDR3: CSVQTGLNEKLFF. For the CDR3, the DNA is TGCAGCGTCCAGACAGGTCTTAATGAAAAACTGTTTTTT. The full variable domain, rest sourced from reference TRBV29-1 and TRBJ1-4, is SAVISQKPSRDICQRGTSLTIQCQVDSQVTMMFWYRQQPGQSLTLIATANQGSEATYESGFVIDKFPISRPNLTFSTLTVSNMSPEDSSIYLCSVQTGLNEKLFFGSGTQLSVL.

This chain uses TRBV9 with TRBJ2-7; 10 nucleotides match TRBD1. The CDR3 sequence is 13 residues long. J lost 3 bases, V lost 7 bases, and 4 bases had no gene match. The germline CDR1 and CDR2 sequences are SGDLS and YYNGEE. CDR3 region: CASGGQGDYEQYF. DNA of the CDR3: TGTGCCAGCGGAGGACAGGGGGACTACGAGCAGTACTTC.

J is TRBJ1-5 and V is TRBV10-3, with D possibly matching TRBD1 (5 bases). The CDR3 sequence is 14 residues long. Germline-derived CDR1 and CDR2 are ENHRY and SYGVKD. V gave up 4 bases and J gave up 5 bases, with 12 bases separating them. In DNA form, the CDR3 reads TGTGCCATCAGTGCGCGGGGGTGGGATCAGCCCCAGCATTTT. This gives the protein CAISARGWDQPQHF.

This clone was detected only once. This sequence joins TRBV7-8 and TRBJ2-3; D unclear. The V end lost 3 bases, the J end lost 6 bases, and 4 bases lay between the germline ends. The CDR3 has 11 amino acids. Germline CDR1 reads SGHVS; CDR2 reads FQNEAQ. The CDR3: CASSFRDTQYF. CDR3 nucleotides: TGTGCCAGCAGCTTCCGTGATACGCAGTATTTT.

This clone was seen more than once but under ten times. The J gene is TRBJ1-2, the V gene TRBV28; TRBD1 matches at 8 bases. The CDR3 runs 15 residues. The V gene end was trimmed by 6 bases and the J gene end by 0 bases; junction bases not matched to a gene: 6. The germline CDR1 and CDR2 sequences are MDHEN and SYDVKM. In DNA form, the CDR3 reads TGTGCCAGCAGCTGGGCAGGGGGCCCTAACTATGGCTACACCTTC. Encoded protein: CASSWAGGPNYGYTF.

This clone was picked up one time. This chain uses TRBV11-1 with TRBJ2-5, with a tentative D call TRBD2 (6 bases). The V end was cut by 4 bases, the J end by 5 bases, with 14 bases between. CDR1 is SGHAT, CDR2 FQDESV, per germline (reference sequence). This CDR3 has 14 amino acids. The CDR3 DNA reads as TGTGCCAGCAGCTCTTCGGGAGTAGGGGAGACCCAGTACTTC. Its protein is CASSSSGVGETQYF.

J is TRBJ2-3 and V is TRBV6-5; D is perhaps TRBD2 (7 bases). Germline loops: CDR1 MNHEY, CDR2 SVGAGI. V gave up 5 bases and J gave up 2 bases, with 11 bases separating them. The CDR3 totals 14 residues. CDR3 loop: CASSPAGATDTQYF. The CDR3 DNA reads TGTGCCAGCAGTCCGGCGGGGGCCACAGATACGCAGTATTTT.

The genes are TRBV9 and TRBJ1-1; D perhaps matches TRBD1 (6 bases). The CDR3 consists of 15 residues. Per the germline V gene, CDR1 is SGDLS and CDR2 is YYNGEE. Trimming took off 0 bases at V and 0 bases at J, with 9 bases between the two ends. CDR3 loop: CASSVGGTLNTEAFF. In DNA, the CDR3 is TGTGCCAGCAGCGTAGGTGGGACACTGAACACTGAAGCTTTCTTT.

The chain joins TRBV28 to TRBJ1-5, with D possibly being TRBD1 (5 bases). The CDR3 sequence is 13 residues long. Germline lookup yields CDR1 MDHEN and CDR2 SYDVKM. V lost 2 bases to trimming and J lost 9 bases, with 11 bases between them. The CDR3 region has the DNA TGTGCCAGCAGTTTAGACAGAAAAGGGCCCCAGCATTTT. Translated: CASSLDRKGPQHF.